The entry that follows covers one TCR beta chain sequence. Germline lookup yields CDR1 MNHNS and CDR2 SASEGT. Between the trimmed V and J ends, which lost 8 bases and 2 bases, there was a span of 12 bases. This CDR3 contains 13 residues. This entry belongs to a study of long-term antiretroviral therapy in people with HIV. The assay, immunoSEQ v3.0, was run at survey level. Clones were read by immunoSEQ multiplex PCR, and TCRdb kept only the in-frame ones, dropping some. In the table there are about 31,000 clones, roughly 88% of which are singletons. The rearrangement joins TRBV6-1 to TRBJ1-1; D is uncertain. The receptor's source is a man younger than 35 with HIV. Material: unsorted PBMCs, obtained 0.8 years before starting antiretroviral therapy. The CDR3 DNA reads as TGTGCCAGCGCTAGAACGCTCAACACTGAAGCTTTCTTT. Encoded protein: CASARTLNTEAFF.